This entry is about one T cell receptor (beta chain). Its antigen is not known. Sorting based on CD45RO/CCR7/CD25/CD127/CD95/CD27 separated CD4+ naive, central memory, regulatory and stem cell-like memory cells. What was sequenced were expressed TCRB transcripts, since all of the isolated RNA had been reverse transcribed. Average reads for naive, central memory and regulatory T cell samples were about 3.57 million. This table comes from immunoSEQ multiplex PCR, and its TCRdb copy is limited to in-frame clones, with some not included. Of around 240,000 clones listed, 55% to 70% are singletons. This sample was included in a study of beta chain features in type 1 diabetes. Study observations and caveats: The VDJ junctions of type 1 diabetes patients carried fewer insertions and more deletions.

Trimming shortened V by 1 base and J by 0 bases, and 7 bases separated the two germline ends. The V gene's germline CDR1 is GTSNPN and CDR2 SVGIG (reference sequence). CDR3 size: 14 residues. The J gene is TRBJ2-1, the V gene TRBV30; D is unclear. The sequence came from a man aged 25-40 years in good health. Sequencing was carried out using naive CD4+ T cells from blood. The DNA of the CDR3 is TGTGCCTGGAGTGAAGGCAGCTCCTACAATGAGCAGTTCTTC. Amino acids: CAWSEGSSYNEQFF. The entire variable domain, with the rest obtained from reference TRBV30 and TRBJ2-1, is as follows: SQTIHQWPATLVQPVGSPLSLECTVEGTSNPNLYWYRQAAGRGLQLLFYSVGIGQISSEVPQNLSASRPQDRQFILSSKKLLLSDSGFYLCAWSEGSSYNEQFFGPGTRLTVL.